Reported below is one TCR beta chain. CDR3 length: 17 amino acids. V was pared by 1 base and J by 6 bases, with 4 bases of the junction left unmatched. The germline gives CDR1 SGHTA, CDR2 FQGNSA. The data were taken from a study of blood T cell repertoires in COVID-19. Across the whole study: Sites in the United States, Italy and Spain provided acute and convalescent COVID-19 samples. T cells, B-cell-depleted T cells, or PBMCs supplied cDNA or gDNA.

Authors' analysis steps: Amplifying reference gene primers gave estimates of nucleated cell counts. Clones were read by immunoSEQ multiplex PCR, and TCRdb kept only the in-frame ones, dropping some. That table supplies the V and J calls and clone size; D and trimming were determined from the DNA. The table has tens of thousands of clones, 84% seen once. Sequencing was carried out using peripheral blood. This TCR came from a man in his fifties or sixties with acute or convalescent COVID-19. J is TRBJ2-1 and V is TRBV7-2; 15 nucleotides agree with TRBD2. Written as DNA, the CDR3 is TGTGCCAGCAGCTTAGAAGGGACTAGCGGGAGGCGCAATGAGCAGTTCTTC. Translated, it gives CASSLEGTSGRRNEQFF.